This T cell receptor (beta chain) was profiled in a study of blood T cells in healthy people across ages. General study points: The unknown donor CMV status may have confounded expanded clonotype changes. The recorded TCR beta diversity per million T cells decreased in a roughly linear manner with age.

A word on this clonotype: Its antigen is not identified.

Sample-barcoded 5' priming and a J-beta primer mix drove a second PCR of roughly 6 to 12 cycles. At least 2.5 million CDR3-containing paired-end reads were obtained per sample. One entry per CDR3 protein results from TCRdb running MiXCR on the 5' RACE reads. Here the sample spans under 2,000,000 distinct CDR3 sequences, roughly 49% being singletons. V dropped 4 bases and J dropped 2; count of bases not matched to a gene: 1. The CDR3 runs 14 residues. Germline V gene sequence: CDR1 MNHEY, CDR2 SMNVEV (reference sequence). The individuals who served as donors were healthy Caucasians living in Russia, aged about 6 to 95.

The sample was blood. This receptor was obtained from a middle-aged woman in good health. The V and J genes are TRBV27 and TRBJ2-1; 8 bases map to TRBD1. CDR3 residues: CASSSGQAYNEQFF. CDR3 nucleotide sequence: TGTGCCAGCAGTTCGGGACAGGCCTACAATGAGCAGTTCTTC.